The subject of this entry is one T cell receptor beta chain. A library of TCRbeta sequences, prepared with unique molecular identifiers, was generated. TCRdb redid the calling of the PCR reads with MiXCR, one entry per CDR3 protein. This sample carries over 400,000 distinct CDR3 sequences, roughly an eighth of them seen once, and the ten largest clones take around 5.6%. The data are from a study of T-cell reconstitution after alpha-beta-depleted transplantation in children. The germline V gene encodes CDR1 SQVTM and CDR2 ANQGSEA. The CDR3 totals 14 residues. The V segment lost 5 bases and the J segment 2 bases; nucleotides outside the gene matches: 6.

This clonotype was obtained from a human donor who donated a stem cell graft to a child with combined immunodeficiency. The chain joins TRBV29-1 to TRBJ1-1, with 9 bases fitting TRBD1. This material consisted of PBMCs from the stem cell graft donor, taken from the stem cell graft. The chain's CDR3 is CSVHNRGPNTEAFF. The CDR3 DNA is TGCAGCGTTCACAACAGGGGGCCCAACACTGAAGCTTTCTTT.